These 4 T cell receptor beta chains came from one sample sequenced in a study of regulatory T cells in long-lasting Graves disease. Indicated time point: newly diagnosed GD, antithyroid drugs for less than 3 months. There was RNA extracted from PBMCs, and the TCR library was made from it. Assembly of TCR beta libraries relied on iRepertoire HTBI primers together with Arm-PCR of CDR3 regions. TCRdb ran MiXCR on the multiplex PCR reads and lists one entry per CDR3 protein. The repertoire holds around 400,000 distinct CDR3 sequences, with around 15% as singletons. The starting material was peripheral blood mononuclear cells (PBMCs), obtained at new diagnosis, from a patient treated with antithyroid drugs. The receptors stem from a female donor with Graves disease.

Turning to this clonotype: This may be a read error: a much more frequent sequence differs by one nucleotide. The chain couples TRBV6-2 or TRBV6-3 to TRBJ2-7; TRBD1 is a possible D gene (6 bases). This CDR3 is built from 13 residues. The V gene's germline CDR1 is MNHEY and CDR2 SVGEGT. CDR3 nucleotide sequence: TGTCCCAGCGGCAGACAGGTATCCTACGAGCAGTACTTC. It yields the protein CPSGRQVSYEQYF.

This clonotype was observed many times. CDR3 sequence: CASRLGHGYTF. In nucleotides, the CDR3 is TGTGCCAGCCGCCTTGGTCATGGCTACACCTTC. The chain couples TRBV11-2 to TRBJ1-2; no definite D call. The CDR3 spans 11 residues. The V gene's germline CDR1 is SGHAT and CDR2 FQNNGV. V was clipped by 8 bases and J by 6 bases, with 10 bases between them.

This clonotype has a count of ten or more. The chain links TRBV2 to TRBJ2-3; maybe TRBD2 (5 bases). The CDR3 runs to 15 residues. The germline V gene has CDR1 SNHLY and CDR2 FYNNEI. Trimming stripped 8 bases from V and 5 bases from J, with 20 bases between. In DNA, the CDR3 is TGTGCCAGCCTCGCGATTTCGGGGTCCGGAGATACGCAGTATTTT. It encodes CASLAISGSGDTQYF.

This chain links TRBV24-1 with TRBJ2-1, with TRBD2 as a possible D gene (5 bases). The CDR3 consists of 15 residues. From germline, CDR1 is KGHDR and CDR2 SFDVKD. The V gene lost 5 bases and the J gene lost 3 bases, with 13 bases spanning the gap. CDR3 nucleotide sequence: TGTGCCACCAGTGTGAGAGGGAAAATCTACAATGAGCAGTTCTTC. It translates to CATSVRGKIYNEQFF.